The T cell receptor beta chain described here comes from a study of T cell repertoires in cytomegalovirus infection. One entry per CDR3 protein, called by TCRdb with MiXCR from the reads. The sample lists roughly 120,000 distinct CDR3 sequences; roughly 32% were seen once. Concerning this clonotype itself: Antigen: not known.

The CDR3 has 13 amino acids. V was shortened by 0 bases and J by 8 bases, with 10 bases between the two germline ends. In germline, CDR1 is ENHRY, CDR2 SYGVKD. The sample was CD8+ T cells from cultured PBMCs, taken from culture after CMV antigen stimulation. The receptor's source is a human donor in good health (CMV status not recorded). Some clones in this sample may be carry-over from other donors' samples. The V gene is TRBV10-3, the J gene TRBJ1-1, with D unclear. This CDR3 is CAISESKVWEAFF. The CDR3 DNA reads TGTGCCATCAGTGAGTCGAAAGTCTGGGAAGCTTTCTTT.